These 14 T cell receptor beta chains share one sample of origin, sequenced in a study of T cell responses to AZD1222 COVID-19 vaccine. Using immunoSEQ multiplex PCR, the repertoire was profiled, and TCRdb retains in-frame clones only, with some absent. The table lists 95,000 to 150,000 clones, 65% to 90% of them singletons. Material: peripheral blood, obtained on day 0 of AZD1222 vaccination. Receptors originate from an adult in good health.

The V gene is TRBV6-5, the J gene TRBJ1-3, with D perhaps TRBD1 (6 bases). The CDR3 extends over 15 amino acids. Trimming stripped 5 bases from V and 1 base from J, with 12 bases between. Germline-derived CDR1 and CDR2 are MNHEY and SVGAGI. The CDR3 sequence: CASSLRDTSGNTIYF. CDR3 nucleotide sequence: TGTGCCAGCAGTCTCCGGGACACGTCTGGAAACACCATATATTTT.

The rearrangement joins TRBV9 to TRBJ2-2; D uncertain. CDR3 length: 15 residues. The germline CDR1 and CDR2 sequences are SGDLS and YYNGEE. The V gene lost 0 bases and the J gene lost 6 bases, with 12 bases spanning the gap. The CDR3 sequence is CASSVDSRPSGELFF. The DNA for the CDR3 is TGTGCCAGCAGCGTAGATAGCCGCCCCTCCGGGGAGCTGTTTTTT.

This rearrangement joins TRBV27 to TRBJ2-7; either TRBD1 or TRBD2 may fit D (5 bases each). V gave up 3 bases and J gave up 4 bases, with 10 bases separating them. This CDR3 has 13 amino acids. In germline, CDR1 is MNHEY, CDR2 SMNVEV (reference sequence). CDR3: CASSLGTSYEQYF. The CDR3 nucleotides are TGTGCCAGCAGTTTGGGGACGTCGTACGAGCAGTACTTC.

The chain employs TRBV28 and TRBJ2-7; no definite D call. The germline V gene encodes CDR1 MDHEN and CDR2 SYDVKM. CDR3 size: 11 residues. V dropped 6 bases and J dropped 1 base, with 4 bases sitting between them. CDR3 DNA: TGTGCCAGCAGGGAGTCCTACGAGCAGTACTTC. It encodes CASRESYEQYF.

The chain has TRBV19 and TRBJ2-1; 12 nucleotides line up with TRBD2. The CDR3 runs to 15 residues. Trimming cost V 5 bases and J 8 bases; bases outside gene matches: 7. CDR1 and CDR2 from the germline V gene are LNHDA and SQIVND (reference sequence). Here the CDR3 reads CASSPLAGGVDEQFF. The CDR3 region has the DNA TGTGCCAGTAGTCCGCTAGCGGGAGGGGTCGATGAGCAGTTCTTC. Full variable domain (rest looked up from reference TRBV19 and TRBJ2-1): DGGITQSPKYLFRKEGQNVTLSCEQNLNHDAMYWYRQDPGQGLRLIYYSQIVNDFQKGDIAEGYSVSREKKESFPLTVTSAQKNPTAFYLCASSPLAGGVDEQFFGPGTRLTVL.

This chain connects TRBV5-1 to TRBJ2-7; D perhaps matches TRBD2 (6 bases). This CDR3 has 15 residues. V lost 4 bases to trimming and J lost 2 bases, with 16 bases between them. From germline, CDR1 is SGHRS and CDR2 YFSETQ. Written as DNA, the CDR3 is TGCGCCAGCAGCCCAGGAGGTGGGGGGACCTACGAGCAGTACTTC. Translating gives CASSPGGGGTYEQYF.

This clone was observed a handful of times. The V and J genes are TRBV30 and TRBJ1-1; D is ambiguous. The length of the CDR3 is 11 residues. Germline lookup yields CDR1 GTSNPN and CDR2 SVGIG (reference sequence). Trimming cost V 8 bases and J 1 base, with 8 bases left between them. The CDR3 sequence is CAVERNTEAFF. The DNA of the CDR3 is TGTGCCGTCGAGAGGAACACTGAAGCTTTCTTT.

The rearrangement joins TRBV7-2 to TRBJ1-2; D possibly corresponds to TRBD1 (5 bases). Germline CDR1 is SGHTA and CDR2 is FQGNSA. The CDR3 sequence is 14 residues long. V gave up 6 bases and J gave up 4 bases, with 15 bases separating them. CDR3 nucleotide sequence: TGTGCCAGCAGTTCCCAGGGTTACGGCTATGGCTACACCTTC. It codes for CASSSQGYGYGYTF.

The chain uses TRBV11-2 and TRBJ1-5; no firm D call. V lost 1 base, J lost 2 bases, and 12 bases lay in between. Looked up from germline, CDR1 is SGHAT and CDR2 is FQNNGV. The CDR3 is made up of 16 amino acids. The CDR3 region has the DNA TGTGCCAGCAGCTTAGTTTCAGGACGTGGCAATCAGCCCCAGCATTTT. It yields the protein CASSLVSGRGNQPQHF.

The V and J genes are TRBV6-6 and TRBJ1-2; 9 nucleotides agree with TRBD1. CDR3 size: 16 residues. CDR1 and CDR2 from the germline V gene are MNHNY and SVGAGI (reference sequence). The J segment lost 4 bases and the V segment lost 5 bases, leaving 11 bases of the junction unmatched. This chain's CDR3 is CASSPGTGKDGYGYTF. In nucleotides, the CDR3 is TGTGCCAGCAGTCCCGGGACAGGGAAAGACGGCTATGGCTACACCTTC.

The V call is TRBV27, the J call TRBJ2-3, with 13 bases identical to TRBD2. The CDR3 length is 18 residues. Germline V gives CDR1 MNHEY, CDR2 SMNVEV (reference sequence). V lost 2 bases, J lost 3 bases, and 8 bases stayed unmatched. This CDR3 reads CASSLTSGGAARTDTQYF. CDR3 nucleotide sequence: TGTGCCAGCAGTTTAACTAGCGGGGGGGCAGCTCGAACAGATACGCAGTATTTT.

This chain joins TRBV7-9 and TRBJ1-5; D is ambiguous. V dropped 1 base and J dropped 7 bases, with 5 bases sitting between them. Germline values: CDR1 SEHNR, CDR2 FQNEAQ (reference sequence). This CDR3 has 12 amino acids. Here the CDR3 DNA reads TGTGCCAGCAGCTTAGAAGTCCAGCCCCAGCATTTT. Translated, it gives CASSLEVQPQHF.

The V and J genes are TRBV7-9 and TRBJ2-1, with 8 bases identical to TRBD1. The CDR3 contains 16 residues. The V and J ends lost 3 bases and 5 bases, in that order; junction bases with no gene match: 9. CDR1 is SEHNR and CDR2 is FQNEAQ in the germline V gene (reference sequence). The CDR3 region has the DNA TGTGCCAGCAGCTTTGAGGCTACAGGGGGTAACAATGAGCAGTTCTTC. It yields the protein CASSFEATGGNNEQFF. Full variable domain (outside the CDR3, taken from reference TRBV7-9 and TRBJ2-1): DTGVSQNPRHKITKRGQNVTFRCDPISEHNRLYWYRQTLGQGPEFLTYFQNEAQLEKSRLLSDRFSAERPKGSFSTLEIQRTEQGDSAMYLCASSFEATGGNNEQFFGPGTRLTVL.

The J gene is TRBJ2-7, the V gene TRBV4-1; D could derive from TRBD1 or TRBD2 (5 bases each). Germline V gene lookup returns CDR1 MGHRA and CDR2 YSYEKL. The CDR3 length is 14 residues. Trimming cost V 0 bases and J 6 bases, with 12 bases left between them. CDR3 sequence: CASSQEVREREQYF. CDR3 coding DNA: TGCGCCAGCAGCCAAGAGGTCAGGGAGCGCGAGCAGTACTTC.